Each of the 24 T cell receptor beta chains below was sequenced from the same sample in a study of technical replicates of blood from a handful of donors. The table came from immunoSEQ multiplex PCR; TCRdb's copy has only in-frame clones and leaves some out. This sample carries 65,000 to 90,000 clones, 75% to 95% of them seen once, and the ten largest clones take 0.2% to 0.3%. Sequenced input: T cells isolated from PBMCs. The receptors here all came from a human donor in good health.

The chain combines TRBV9 with TRBJ1-2; TRBD1 might be the D (6 bases). Germline CDR1 is SGDLS and CDR2 is YYNGEE. Trimming took 0 bases from V and 6 from J, leaving 12 bases between them. CDR3 length: 14 amino acids. CDR3 DNA: TGTGCCAGCAGCGTAGTGAACAGGGAAGATGGCTACACCTTC. As protein: CASSVVNREDGYTF.

The V call is TRBV7-6, the J call TRBJ2-3; D gene uncertain. This CDR3 spans 12 amino acids. The germline CDR1 and CDR2 sequences are SGHVS and FNYEAQ. Trimming pared 4 bases from V and 6 bases from J, leaving 8 bases between. This chain's CDR3 is CASSSTSDTQYF. CDR3 bases: TGTGCCAGCAGCTCCACATCGGATACGCAGTATTTT.

This clone was seen once. The J gene is TRBJ2-2, the V gene TRBV5-1; 7 nucleotides agree with TRBD2. The germline V gene encodes CDR1 SGHRS and CDR2 YFSETQ. The CDR3 length is 15 residues. Trimming took 6 bases from V and 0 from J; bases not matched to a gene: 5. The CDR3 protein is CASTTGGSNTGELFF. The CDR3 DNA reads as TGCGCCAGCACAACCGGGGGGTCGAACACCGGGGAGCTGTTTTTT.

V gene TRBV10-3 combines with J gene TRBJ2-1; possible D gene TRBD1, 5 bases. The CDR3 is 17 residues long. CDR1 is ENHRY and CDR2 is SYGVKD in the germline V gene. Trimming removed 2 bases at V and 0 bases at J, with 14 bases between. CDR3 loop: CAISELDTRSSYNEQFF. The CDR3 DNA reads as TGTGCCATCAGTGAGCTGGACACACGAAGCTCCTACAATGAGCAGTTCTTC.

The rearrangement uses TRBV5-1 and TRBJ2-7; possible D gene TRBD1, 6 bases. V lost 7 bases and J lost 5, with 28 bases in between. This CDR3 has 17 amino acids. Germline lookup yields CDR1 SGHRS and CDR2 YFSETQ. CDR3 DNA sequence: TGCGCCAGCGCGCTCCGGGACAAAAAAATCGATGGAAACGAGCAGTACTTC. Encoded protein: CASALRDKKIDGNEQYF.

The chain uses TRBV18 and TRBJ2-3; D unresolved. The CDR3 contains 12 residues. With 4 bases removed from V and 2 bases from J, the gap between germline ends came to 4 bases. CDR1 and CDR2 from the germline V gene are KGHSH and LQKENI. Here the CDR3 reads CASSRDTDTQYF. DNA for the CDR3: TGTGCCAGCTCACGCGACACAGATACGCAGTATTTT.

The rearrangement links TRBV11-2 to TRBJ2-7, with 9 nucleotides matching TRBD1. The V gene's germline CDR1 is SGHAT and CDR2 FQNNGV. The ends lost 0 bases at V and 12 bases at J; junction bases unmatched: 6. The CDR3 is made up of 13 amino acids. The CDR3, as DNA: TGTGCCAGCAGCTTAGATGGGACAGGGTTTTTGTACTTC. Translating it yields CASSLDGTGFLYF.

The rearrangement uses TRBV30 and TRBJ1-1; TRBD1 matches 7 bases. Trimming took 2 bases from V and 8 from J; bases not matched to a gene: 5. CDR1 is GTSNPN, CDR2 SVGIG, per germline (reference sequence). There are 12 residues in the CDR3. Written as DNA, the CDR3 is TGTGCCTGGAGTACAGGGGCATGGGAAGCTTTCTTT. It yields the protein CAWSTGAWEAFF.

The chain links TRBV27 to TRBJ2-5; D possibly corresponds to TRBD2 (5 bases). This CDR3 has 13 residues. Germline loops: CDR1 MNHEY, CDR2 SMNVEV (reference sequence). V was shortened by 3 bases and J by 3 bases, with 8 bases between the two germline ends. Here the CDR3 DNA reads TGTGCCAGCAGTTTCGAGGGTGAAGAGACCCAGTACTTC. Translated, it gives CASSFEGEETQYF.

J is TRBJ1-5 and V is TRBV27; D is unresolved. The germline V gene has CDR1 MNHEY and CDR2 SMNVEV (reference sequence). The CDR3 extends over 14 amino acids. Trimming removed 2 bases at V and 2 bases at J, with 7 bases between. CDR3 DNA sequence: TGTGCCAGCAGTTTAGAGGGAGGCAATCAGCCCCAGCATTTT. Protein sequence: CASSLEGGNQPQHF.

The chain is built from TRBV7-8 and TRBJ2-1; 7 bases align to TRBD1. The CDR3 sequence is 14 residues long. Looked up from germline, CDR1 is SGHVS and CDR2 is FQNEAQ. J gave up 6 bases and V 1 base, and 3 bases lay outside the gene matches. The chain's CDR3 is CASSLGDSLNEQFF. The DNA for the CDR3 is TGTGCCAGCAGCTTAGGGGACAGCCTCAATGAGCAGTTCTTC.

V is TRBV5-8 and J is TRBJ2-7; 11 nucleotides agree with TRBD2. The junction had 14 bases not matched to a gene; V was cut back by 4 bases and J by 8 bases. The CDR3 extends over 16 amino acids. CDR1 is SGHTS, CDR2 YDEGEE, per germline. The CDR3 loop is CASSPLGSGGAMQQYF. The DNA of the CDR3 is TGTGCCAGCAGCCCCCTGGGTAGCGGGGGGGCGATGCAGCAGTACTTC. Looking up the rest from reference TRBV5-8 and TRBJ2-7 gives the full variable domain: EAGVTQSPTHLIKTRGQQATLRCSPISGHTSVYWYQQALGLGLQFLLWYDEGEERNRGNFPPRFSGRQFPNYSSELNVNALELEDSALYLCASSPLGSGGAMQQYFGPGTRLTVT.

The chain joins TRBV18 to TRBJ1-2; D is uncertain. V was pared by 2 bases and J by 1 base, with 8 bases between. Germline V CDR1 and CDR2: KGHSH, LQKENI. The CDR3 is made up of 14 amino acids. The CDR3 protein is CASSPTEFNYGYTF. The DNA for the CDR3 is TGTGCCAGCTCACCAACTGAATTTAACTATGGCTACACCTTC.

This rearrangement joins TRBV2 to TRBJ2-7; D is possibly TRBD2 (7 bases). The germline gives CDR1 SNHLY, CDR2 FYNNEI. Trimming stripped 6 bases from V and 5 bases from J, with 14 bases between. CDR3 size: 13 residues. CDR3 loop: CASRLTGTNEQYF. As DNA, the CDR3 is TGTGCCAGCAGGCTAACAGGGACTAACGAGCAGTACTTC. Full variable domain (rest looked up from reference TRBV2 and TRBJ2-7): EPEVTQTPSHQVTQMGQEVILRCVPISNHLYFYWYRQILGQKVEFLVSFYNNEISEKSEIFDDQFSVERPDGSNFTLKIRSTKLEDSAMYFCASRLTGTNEQYFGPGTRLTVT.

This chain uses TRBV6-6 with TRBJ1-5, with D possibly matching TRBD1 (5 bases). The germline CDR1 and CDR2 sequences are MNHNY and SVGAGI (reference sequence). The V end lost 4 bases, the J end lost 4 bases, and 8 bases lay between the germline ends. The CDR3 has 13 amino acids. The CDR3 spells CASSSGGNQPQHF. The CDR3 region has the DNA TGTGCCAGCAGTTCCGGGGGGAATCAGCCCCAGCATTTT.

This chain connects TRBV6-6 to TRBJ1-1, with TRBD1 matching 8 bases. The germline gives CDR1 MNHNY, CDR2 SVGAGI (reference sequence). The CDR3 length is 16 residues. Trimming at V came to 7 bases and at J to 1 base, leaving 11 bases not matched to a gene. CDR3 nucleotide sequence: TGTGCCAGCACTATCGGGACAGGCGGTGAGAACACTGAAGCTTTCTTT. Protein: CASTIGTGGENTEAFF.

This sequence joins TRBV18 and TRBJ1-4; D uncertain. The CDR3 runs to 17 residues. Looked up from germline, CDR1 is KGHSH and CDR2 is LQKENI. With 2 bases removed from V and 8 bases from J, the gap between germline ends came to 21 bases. CDR3 bases: TGTGCCAGCTCACCAATTAATCAGGACTTACGAGGGGAAAAACTGTTTTTT. Translation gives CASSPINQDLRGEKLFF. Full variable domain (remainder filled in from reference TRBV18 and TRBJ1-4): NAGVMQNPRHLVRRRGQEARLRCSPMKGHSHVYWYRQLPEEGLKFMVYLQKENIIDESGMPKERFSAEFPKEGPSILRIQQVVRGDSAAYFCASSPINQDLRGEKLFFGSGTQLSVL.

The chain carries TRBV7-2 and TRBJ2-4, with 8 bases fitting TRBD2. CDR1 SGHTA and CDR2 FQGNSA come from the germline V gene. CDR3 length: 15 residues. Unmatched junction bases numbered 9, after V lost 5 bases and J lost 6 bases. CDR3 nucleotides: TGTGCCAGCAGCCTAGGACTAGCATTATTAAACATTCAGTACTTC. It codes for CASSLGLALLNIQYF.

The rearrangement joins TRBV18 to TRBJ1-2; D is unresolved. CDR3 length equals 11 residues. V was trimmed by 5 bases and J by 4 bases, leaving 5 bases between them. The germline V gene encodes CDR1 KGHSH and CDR2 LQKENI. The CDR3 here is CASSEIYGYTF. CDR3 in DNA: TGTGCCAGCTCAGAGATCTATGGCTACACCTTC.

This sequence joins TRBV28 and TRBJ1-1; maybe TRBD1 (5 bases). The CDR3 consists of 13 residues. V shed 0 bases and J shed 8 bases, with 10 bases lying between them. Germline values: CDR1 MDHEN, CDR2 SYDVKM. This CDR3 is CASSLWQGPEAFF. The DNA of the CDR3 is TGTGCCAGCAGTTTATGGCAGGGTCCCGAAGCTTTCTTT.

This rearrangement joins TRBV27 to TRBJ1-5; 8 bases fit TRBD1. Germline loops: CDR1 MNHEY, CDR2 SMNVEV (reference sequence). The CDR3 runs 20 residues. With 1 base clipped from V and 0 bases from J, the junction kept 14 bases outside the gene matches. The CDR3 DNA reads as TGTGCCAGCAGTTTATACCCTCGGGACAGGTCCCTATATAGCAATCAGCCCCAGCATTTT. It translates to CASSLYPRDRSLYSNQPQHF.

The chain combines TRBV29-1 with TRBJ1-1, with 8 nucleotides matching TRBD1. The CDR3 extends over 13 amino acids. Germline CDR1 SQVTM, CDR2 ANQGSEA. With 3 bases clipped from V and 4 bases from J, the junction kept 4 bases outside the gene matches. CDR3 coding DNA: TGCAGCGTTGAGACAGGGGCAGGCACTGAAGCTTTCTTT. This sequence encodes CSVETGAGTEAFF.

The gene calls are TRBV5-1 and TRBJ2-7; 8 nucleotides agree with TRBD1. Germline CDR1 is SGHRS and CDR2 is YFSETQ. The J segment lost 1 base and the V segment lost 9 bases, leaving 12 bases of the junction unmatched. This CDR3 contains 15 residues. CDR3 region: CATRVSRGQSYEQYF. The CDR3 DNA follows: TGCGCCACACGGGTAAGCAGGGGGCAATCCTACGAGCAGTACTTC.

The CDR3 protein is CASSLVAGGAADQPQHF. In DNA, the CDR3 is TGTGCCAGCAGCTTGGTTGCTGGGGGCGCGGCGGATCAGCCCCAGCATTTT. The genes are TRBV7-2 and TRBJ1-5; perhaps TRBD1 as D (6 bases). CDR1 SGHTA and CDR2 FQGNSA come from the germline V gene. CDR3 size: 17 residues. Deletions cut 3 bases from V and 5 bases from J, with 20 bases between.